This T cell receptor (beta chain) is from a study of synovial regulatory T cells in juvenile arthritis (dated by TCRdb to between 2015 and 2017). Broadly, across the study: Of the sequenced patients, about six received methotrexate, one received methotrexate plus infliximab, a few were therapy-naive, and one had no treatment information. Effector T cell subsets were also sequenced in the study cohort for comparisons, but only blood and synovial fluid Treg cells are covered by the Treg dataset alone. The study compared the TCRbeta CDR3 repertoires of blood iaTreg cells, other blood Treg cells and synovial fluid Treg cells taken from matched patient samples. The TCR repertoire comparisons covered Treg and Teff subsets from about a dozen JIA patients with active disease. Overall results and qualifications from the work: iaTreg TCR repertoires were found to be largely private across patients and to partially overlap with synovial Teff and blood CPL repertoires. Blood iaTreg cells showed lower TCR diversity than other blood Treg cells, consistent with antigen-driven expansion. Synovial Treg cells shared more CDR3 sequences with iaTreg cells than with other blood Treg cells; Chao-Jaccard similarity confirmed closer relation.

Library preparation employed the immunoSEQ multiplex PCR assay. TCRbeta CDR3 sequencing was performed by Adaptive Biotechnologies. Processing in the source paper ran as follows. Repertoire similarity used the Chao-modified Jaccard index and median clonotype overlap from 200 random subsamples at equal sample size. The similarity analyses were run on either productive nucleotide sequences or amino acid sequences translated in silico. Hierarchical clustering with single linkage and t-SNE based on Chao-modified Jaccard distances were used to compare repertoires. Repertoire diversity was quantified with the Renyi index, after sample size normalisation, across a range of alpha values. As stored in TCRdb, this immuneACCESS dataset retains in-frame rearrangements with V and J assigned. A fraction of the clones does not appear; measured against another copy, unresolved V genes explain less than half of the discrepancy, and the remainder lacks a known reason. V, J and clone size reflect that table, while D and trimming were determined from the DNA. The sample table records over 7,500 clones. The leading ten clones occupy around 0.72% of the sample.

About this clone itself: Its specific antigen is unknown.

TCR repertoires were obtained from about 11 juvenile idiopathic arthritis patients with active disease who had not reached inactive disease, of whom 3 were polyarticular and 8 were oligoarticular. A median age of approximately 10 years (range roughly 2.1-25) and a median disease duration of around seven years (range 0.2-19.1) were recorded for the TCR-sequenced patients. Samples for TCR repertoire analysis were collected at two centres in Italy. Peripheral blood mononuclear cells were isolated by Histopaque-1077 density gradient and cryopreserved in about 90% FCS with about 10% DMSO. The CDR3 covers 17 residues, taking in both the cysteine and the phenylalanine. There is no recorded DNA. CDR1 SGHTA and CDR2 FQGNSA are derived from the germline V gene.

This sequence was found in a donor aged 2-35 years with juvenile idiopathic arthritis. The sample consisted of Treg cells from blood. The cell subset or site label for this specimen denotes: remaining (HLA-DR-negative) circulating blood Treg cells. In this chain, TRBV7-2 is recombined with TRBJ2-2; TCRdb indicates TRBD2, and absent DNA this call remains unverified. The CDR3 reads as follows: CASSTGSLAPNTGELFF.